The rows below give T cell receptor beta chains drawn from one sample of a study of OX40 agonist ivuxolimab in advanced cancers. TCRdb keeps only in-frame clones here, not all; method: immunoSEQ multiplex PCR. The sample shows 100,000 to 120,000 clones, approximately 89% of them seen only once. Sequencing was performed on CD4+ or CD8+ T cells sorted from blood, taken in a trial of the OX40 agonist ivuxolimab. The receptors come from an adult with an advanced solid tumor such as melanoma, head and neck, liver or kidney cancer. CDR3s include the opening cysteine and the closing phenylalanine or tryptophan. A D gene is named only where the DNA matches it firmly. Part of the rows lack a size; the others show once, few, many or a class for expanded clones.

v_gene: TRBV7-2
j_gene: TRBJ1-1
d_gene: .
abundance: .
CDR3aa: CASSLAGTDTEAFF
CDR3nt: TGTGCCAGCAGCTTAGCTGGGACCGACACTGAAGCTTTCTTT

v_gene: TRBV13
j_gene: TRBJ2-2
d_gene: TRBD2
abundance: .
CDR3aa: CASSLEAGGTGELFF
CDR3nt: TGTGCCAGCAGCTTAGAAGCGGGAGGCACCGGGGAGCTGTTTTTT

v_gene: TRBV6-5
j_gene: TRBJ1-2
d_gene: .
abundance: few
CDR3aa: CASSRKDGSNYGYTF
CDR3nt: TGTGCCAGCAGTCGTAAGGACGGATCTAACTATGGCTACACCTTC

v_gene: TRBV6-5
j_gene: TRBJ1-2
d_gene: .
abundance: .
CDR3aa: CASSYKGGRYTF
CDR3nt: TGTGCCAGCAGTTACAAGGGGGGACGCTACACCTTC

v_gene: TRBV5-1
j_gene: TRBJ2-5
d_gene: .
abundance: .
CDR3aa: CASSLKETQYF
CDR3nt: TGCGCCAGCAGCTTGAAAGAGACCCAGTACTTC

v_gene: TRBV10-3
j_gene: TRBJ1-1
d_gene: TRBD1
abundance: .
CDR3aa: CATQGQMNTEAFF
CDR3nt: TGTGCCACCCAGGGACAGATGAACACTGAAGCTTTCTTT

v_gene: TRBV11-2
j_gene: TRBJ2-7
d_gene: .
abundance: .
CDR3aa: CASSLNPYEQYF
CDR3nt: TGTGCCAGCAGCTTAAATCCCTACGAGCAGTACTTC

v_gene: TRBV7-2
j_gene: TRBJ2-2
d_gene: .
abundance: .
CDR3aa: CASSYSLGITGELFF
CDR3nt: TGTGCCAGCAGCTACTCACTAGGAATCACCGGGGAGCTGTTTTTT

v_gene: TRBV6-5
j_gene: TRBJ1-6
d_gene: .
abundance: .
CDR3aa: CASSSLGAGNSPLHF
CDR3nt: TGTGCCAGCAGTTCTCTTGGGGCTGGAAATTCACCCCTCCACTTT

v_gene: TRBV18
j_gene: TRBJ2-6
d_gene: TRBD1
abundance: .
CDR3aa: CASSPSGGRGFSGANVLTF
CDR3nt: TGTGCCAGCTCACCCTCAGGCGGCAGGGGGTTTTCTGGGGCCAACGTCCTGACTTTC

v_gene: TRBV6-5
j_gene: TRBJ2-5
d_gene: .
abundance: .
CDR3aa: CASSYGLEGETQYF
CDR3nt: TGTGCCAGCAGTTACGGGCTAGAAGGAGAGACCCAGTACTTC

v_gene: TRBV19
j_gene: TRBJ2-7
d_gene: TRBD2
abundance: once
CDR3aa: CASSMGGSSYEQYF
CDR3nt: TGTGCCAGTAGTATGGGGGGGAGCTCCTACGAGCAGTACTTC

v_gene: TRBV5-6
j_gene: TRBJ1-1
d_gene: TRBD1
abundance: .
CDR3aa: CASSLHRGGDTEAFF
CDR3nt: TGTGCCAGCAGCTTACACAGGGGAGGGGACACTGAAGCTTTCTTT

v_gene: TRBV6-6
j_gene: TRBJ2-4
d_gene: TRBD1
abundance: .
CDR3aa: CASSYSDRKNIQYF
CDR3nt: TGTGCCAGCAGTTACTCGGACAGGAAAAACATTCAGTACTTC

v_gene: TRBV5-1
j_gene: TRBJ1-3
d_gene: .
abundance: once
CDR3aa: CASSLASSGNTIYF
CDR3nt: TGCGCCAGCAGCTTGGCCAGCTCTGGAAACACCATATATTTT

v_gene: TRBV6-1
j_gene: TRBJ2-1
d_gene: .
abundance: .
CDR3aa: CASSEEWRQPYNEQFF
CDR3nt: TGTGCCAGCAGTGAAGAATGGAGACAGCCCTACAATGAGCAGTTCTTC

v_gene: TRBV18
j_gene: TRBJ1-5
d_gene: TRBD1
abundance: once
CDR3aa: CASSPRTGNSNQPQHF
CDR3nt: TGTGCCAGCTCACCAAGGACAGGGAATAGCAATCAGCCCCAGCATTTT

v_gene: TRBV19
j_gene: TRBJ2-3
d_gene: .
abundance: .
CDR3aa: CASSATRNTQYF
CDR3nt: TGTGCCAGTAGTGCGACACGAAATACGCAGTATTTT

v_gene: TRBV9
j_gene: TRBJ1-2
d_gene: .
abundance: .
CDR3aa: CASSVGRGSNYGYTF
CDR3nt: TGTGCCAGCAGCGTAGGAAGAGGGTCCAACTATGGCTACACCTTC

v_gene: TRBV6-1
j_gene: TRBJ2-1
d_gene: .
abundance: .
CDR3aa: CASSETVLSYNEQFF
CDR3nt: TGTGCCAGCAGTGAAACAGTCTTATCCTACAATGAGCAGTTCTTC

v_gene: TRBV7-9
j_gene: TRBJ1-5
d_gene: .
abundance: few
CDR3aa: CASSPTGSNNQPQHF
CDR3nt: TGTGCCAGCAGCCCCACGGGCTCAAATAACCAGCCCCAGCATTTT

v_gene: TRBV11-3
j_gene: TRBJ2-1
d_gene: .
abundance: once
CDR3aa: CASSFSRTGERDNEQFF
CDR3nt: TGTGCCAGCAGCTTCTCCCGGACGGGGGAAAGGGACAATGAGCAGTTCTTC

v_gene: TRBV6-5
j_gene: TRBJ2-7
d_gene: TRBD1
abundance: .
CDR3aa: CASSATGGRDEQYF
CDR3nt: TGTGCCAGCAGTGCGACAGGGGGCAGAGACGAGCAGTACTTC